This T cell receptor (beta chain) was sequenced in a study of blood T cell repertoires in COVID-19. Study-level information: Sample material is recorded as cDNA or gDNA derived from T cells, B-cell-depleted T cells, or PBMCs.

Original handling: Reference gene primer amplification gave nucleated cell count estimates. TCRdb's table, derived via immunoSEQ multiplex PCR, lists solely in-frame clones and lacks some. V, J and clone size are taken as reported in that table, and D and trimming were inferred from the DNA itself. The sample comprises under 200,000 clones, 70% to 90% of which are singletons, and 5% to 6% rests with the top ten. V was clipped by 4 bases and J by 3 bases, with 7 bases between them. Looked up from germline, CDR1 is WNHNN and CDR2 is SYGVQD (reference sequence). The CDR3 is made up of 13 amino acids. The source of this sequence is a woman aged 45-65 years with COVID-19, enrolled during active disease. The sample taken for sequencing was peripheral blood. This chain links TRBV10-1 with TRBJ2-1; D gene unclear. The CDR3 coding sequence is TGCGCCAGCAGTGCGGGTATCTACAATGAGCAGTTCTTC. It encodes CASSAGIYNEQFF.